This TCR beta chain was sequenced for a study of CD8 T cells in ankylosing spondylitis. TCRdb analysed the 5' RACE reads with MiXCR anew, one entry per CDR3 protein. The data contain about 42,000 distinct CDR3 sequences, over 3.5% of them singletons. This clonotype was counted many times. Its antigen is not known. Study-level points and caveats: About 8 highly homologous variants made up a TCR beta motif that seemed to typify ankylosing spondylitis blood.

The origin of this receptor is a female donor with ankylosing spondylitis or in good health (not recorded which). Sequenced input: blood, either unsorted or a sorted T cell fraction (not recorded which).

The CDR3 DNA reads as TGTGCCAGCAGCCCCACCCCGCCTCGCTCTGGAAACACCATATATTTT. This sequence encodes CASSPTPPRSGNTIYF. The V gene is TRBV9, the J gene TRBJ1-3; D is unresolved. V lost 4 bases, J lost 0 bases, and 14 bases lay in between. CDR1 is SGDLS and CDR2 is YYNGEE in the germline V gene. This CDR3 has 16 amino acids.